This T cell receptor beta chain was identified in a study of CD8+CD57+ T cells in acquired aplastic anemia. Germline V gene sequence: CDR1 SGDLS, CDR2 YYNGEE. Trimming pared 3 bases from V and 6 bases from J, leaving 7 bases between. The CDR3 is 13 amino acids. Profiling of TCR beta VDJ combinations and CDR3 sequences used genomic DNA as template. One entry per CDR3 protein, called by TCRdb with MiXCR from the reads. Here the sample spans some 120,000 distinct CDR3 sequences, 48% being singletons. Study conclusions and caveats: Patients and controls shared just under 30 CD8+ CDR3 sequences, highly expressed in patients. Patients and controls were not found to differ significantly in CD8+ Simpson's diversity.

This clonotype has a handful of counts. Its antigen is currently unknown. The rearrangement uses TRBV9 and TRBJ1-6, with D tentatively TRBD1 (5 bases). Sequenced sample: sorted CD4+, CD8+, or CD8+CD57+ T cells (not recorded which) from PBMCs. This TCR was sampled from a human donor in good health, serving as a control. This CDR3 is CASSAGGNSPLHF. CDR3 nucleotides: TGTGCCAGCAGCGCTGGGGGTAATTCACCCCTCCACTTT.